What follows are 25 T cell receptor beta chains derived from one specimen sequenced in a study of T cell responses to AZD1222 COVID-19 vaccine. TCRdb's copy holds only in-frame clones and misses some; the assay was immunoSEQ multiplex PCR. The sample comprises over 100,000 clones, 70% to 90% of which are singletons, and about 4.6% rests with the top ten. Sequenced here: peripheral blood, sampled 28 days after the second AZD1222 dose. The receptors were sampled from an adult who received the AZD1222 COVID-19 vaccine.

Details on this clone: The identical CDR3 is also encoded by other nucleotide sequences in the sample. The chain employs TRBV6-2 or TRBV6-3 and TRBJ2-1; D gene ambiguous. V lost 0 bases to trimming and J lost 7 bases, with 1 base between them. Germline V gene lookup returns CDR1 MNHEY and CDR2 SVGEGT. The CDR3 covers 11 residues. Here the CDR3 reads CASSYSNEQFF. CDR3 sequence (DNA): TGTGCCAGCAGTTACTCTAATGAGCAGTTCTTC.

This chain joins TRBV29-1 and TRBJ1-1; D uncertain. V was shortened by 0 bases and J by 0 bases, with 5 bases between the two germline ends. The CDR3 is 13 residues long. Germline assignment: CDR1 SQVTM and CDR2 ANQGSEA. The CDR3 sequence is CSVEEVLNTEAFF. The DNA of the CDR3 is TGCAGCGTTGAAGAGGTATTGAACACTGAAGCTTTCTTT.

This chain joins TRBV5-4 and TRBJ2-7; 10 positions match TRBD2. The CDR3 spans 15 residues. The V gene end was trimmed by 3 bases and the J gene end by 1 base; junction bases not matched to a gene: 4. Germline assignment: CDR1 SGHNT and CDR2 YYREEE (reference sequence). CDR3 nucleotide sequence: TGTGCCAGCAGCTCGCTAGCGGGGGCGTCCTACGAGCAGTACTTC. Protein sequence: CASSSLAGASYEQYF.

The chain is built from TRBV5-5 and TRBJ2-7; 8 positions agree with TRBD1. This CDR3 region has 14 residues. CDR1 is SGHKS, CDR2 YYEKEE, per germline (reference sequence). V lost 3 bases, J lost 1 base, and 3 bases stayed unmatched. The CDR3 coding sequence is TGTGCCAGCAGCTGGACAGGGAGGTCCTACGAGCAGTACTTC. Translating it yields CASSWTGRSYEQYF. The complete variable domain, with remaining parts taken from reference TRBV5-5 and TRBJ2-7, reads DAGVTQSPTHLIKTRGQQVTLRCSPISGHKSVSWYQQVLGQGPQFIFQYYEKEERGRGNFPDRFSARQFPNYSSELNVNALLLGDSALYLCASSWTGRSYEQYFGPGTRLTVT.

The chain combines TRBV5-6 with TRBJ2-7; no firm D call. Germline V gene data show CDR1 as SGHDT and CDR2 as YYEEEE. The CDR3 extends over 12 amino acids. Trimming removed 0 bases at V and 2 bases at J, with 3 bases between. CDR3 residues: CASSLAAYEQYF. The CDR3 nucleotides read TGTGCCAGCAGCTTGGCCGCCTACGAGCAGTACTTC.

A remark on this clone: The junction shows a germline mismatch at one end, possibly a read error. CDR3 coding DNA: TGTGCCAGCAGAGAAGGGACAGGCTATGGCTACACCTTC. This codes for CASREGTGYGYTF. The rearrangement links TRBV6-1 to TRBJ1-2, with TRBD1 matching 8 bases. CDR1 and CDR2 (germline): MNHNS, SASEGT. The length of the CDR3 is 13 residues.

This chain connects TRBV19 to TRBJ1-5, with D hard to call. CDR3 length: 13 residues. Germline V gives CDR1 LNHDA, CDR2 SQIVND (reference sequence). V lost 5 bases, J lost 1 base, and 6 bases lay in between. The CDR3 sequence is CASSFWSNQPQHF. The CDR3 DNA reads TGTGCCAGTAGTTTTTGGAGCAATCAGCCCCAGCATTTT.

V is TRBV5-1 and J is TRBJ1-1; 7 bases agree with TRBD1. Germline values: CDR1 SGHRS, CDR2 YFSETQ. This CDR3 is built from 15 residues. Trimming removed 0 bases from V and 1 base from J; junction bases left unmatched: 3. As DNA, the CDR3 is TGCGCCAGCAGCTTGGAACAGGGGAGGAACACTGAAGCTTTCTTT. Protein: CASSLEQGRNTEAFF.

The chain links TRBV3-1 (or the pseudogene TRBV3-2) to TRBJ2-7, with a tentative D call TRBD2 (5 bases). Between the trimmed V and J ends, which lost 4 bases and 3 bases, there was a span of 13 bases. From germline, CDR1 is LGHDT and CDR2 YNNKEL (reference sequence). The CDR3 has 14 residues. CDR3 nucleotides: TGTGCCAGCAGCCCAGCTATGAGCGGCTACGAGCAGTACTTC. It specifies CASSPAMSGYEQYF.

This rearrangement joins TRBV7-2 to TRBJ1-4, with 7 bases that match TRBD1. The CDR3 covers 14 residues. Germline V gene data show CDR1 as SGHTA and CDR2 as FQGNSA. V was pared by 1 base and J by 8 bases, with 4 bases of the junction left unmatched. The CDR3 reads CASSLETGDEKLFF. The CDR3 nucleotides are TGTGCCAGCAGCTTAGAAACAGGGGACGAAAAACTGTTTTTT.

The V call is TRBV6-2 or TRBV6-3, the J call TRBJ1-6; D possibly corresponds to TRBD1 (5 bases). CDR1 is MNHEY and CDR2 is SVGEGT in the germline V gene. V dropped 3 bases and J dropped 7 bases, with 10 bases sitting between them. CDR3 size: 14 residues. CDR3 protein: CASSYQQENSPLHF. CDR3 bases: TGTGCCAGCAGTTATCAACAGGAGAATTCACCCCTCCACTTT.

This chain connects TRBV29-1 to TRBJ2-1; the D gene could be TRBD1 or TRBD2 (5 bases each). The CDR3 totals 13 residues. V was trimmed by 3 bases and J by 5 bases, leaving 11 bases between them. Germline V gene sequence: CDR1 SQVTM, CDR2 ANQGSEA. For the CDR3, the DNA is TGCAGCGTTGAGGGGAGAGGGGACAATGAGCAGTTCTTC. Protein sequence: CSVEGRGDNEQFF.

About this clone itself: The junction shows a germline mismatch at one end, possibly a read error. The CDR3 nucleotides are TGTGCCAGCTCCCCACCAGGGGGCGAGGAAGCTTTCTTT. Translation gives CASSPPGGEEAFF. The rearrangement uses TRBV18 and TRBJ1-1; 8 nucleotides align to TRBD1. The CDR3 is made up of 13 amino acids. Germline V CDR1 and CDR2: KGHSH, LQKENI.

V is TRBV2 and J is TRBJ1-2; unclear D gene. V was cut by 7 bases and J by 0 bases, with 15 bases left in between. Germline CDR1 is SNHLY and CDR2 is FYNNEI. The CDR3 totals 15 residues. CDR3 coding DNA: TGTGCCAGCACGGGAGGGTTGAGCCCTAACTATGGCTACACCTTC. Translating gives CASTGGLSPNYGYTF. The whole variable domain, remainder taken from reference TRBV2 and TRBJ1-2, is EPEVTQTPSHQVTQMGQEVILRCVPISNHLYFYWYRQILGQKVEFLVSFYNNEISEKSEIFDDQFSVERPDGSNFTLKIRSTKLEDSAMYFCASTGGLSPNYGYTFGSGTRLTVV.

This clone occurred once. This chain uses TRBV25-1 with TRBJ1-2; D is ambiguous. This CDR3 contains 11 residues. Trimming left V 6 bases short and J 8 bases short, with 10 bases between. CDR1 and CDR2 from the germline V gene are MGHDK and SYGVNS. The CDR3 region is CASSATLGYTF. The CDR3 DNA sequence: TGTGCCAGCAGCGCAACTTTGGGCTACACCTTC.

The chain carries TRBV14 and TRBJ2-7; 9 positions match TRBD2. The CDR3 extends over 16 amino acids. Trimming cost V 1 base and J 2 bases; bases outside gene matches: 6. Germline CDR1 and CDR2: SGHDN and FVKESK. The CDR3 DNA reads as TGTGCCAGCAGCCAAGTTCGGGCTAGCGGGACCTACGAGCAGTACTTC. This translates into CASSQVRASGTYEQYF.

The chain carries TRBV7-9 and TRBJ1-1; 7 positions agree with TRBD1. V was clipped by 5 bases and J by 7 bases; unmatched bases: 13. From germline, CDR1 is SEHNR and CDR2 FQNEAQ (reference sequence). This CDR3 has 15 amino acids. CDR3 DNA: TGTGCCAGCAGCCGGGGGATGACAGGGCCGGTTGAAGCTTTCTTT. This translates into CASSRGMTGPVEAFF.

The chain carries TRBV4-2 and TRBJ2-2; TRBD2 is a possible D gene (6 bases). V dropped 6 bases and J dropped 0 bases, with 11 bases sitting between them. The CDR3 totals 15 residues. The germline V gene has CDR1 LGHNA and CDR2 YNFKEQ. DNA of the CDR3: TGTGCCAGCAGGCTTGGAGGGACGAACACCGGGGAGCTGTTTTTT. It encodes CASRLGGTNTGELFF.

J is TRBJ1-2 and V is TRBV4-2; D possibly corresponds to TRBD1 (5 bases). Germline-derived CDR1 and CDR2 are LGHNA and YNFKEQ. With 0 bases removed from V and 6 bases from J, the gap between germline ends came to 14 bases. The CDR3 contains 15 residues. The CDR3 region has the DNA TGTGCCAGCAGCCAAGAGCCAGGGCTCATGGATGGCTACACCTTC. Protein product: CASSQEPGLMDGYTF.

Worth noting for this clone: Its ends do not fully match the called genes, so a read error is possible. The chain has TRBV11-2 and TRBJ2-3, with D possibly matching TRBD2 (6 bases). This CDR3 region has 14 residues. In germline, CDR1 is SGHAT, CDR2 FQNNGV. The CDR3 DNA sequence: TGTGCCAGCAGCTCGGGACTGAGCACATATACGCAGTATTTT. Protein sequence: CASSSGLSTYTQYF.

On this clone: Other DNA sequences within the sample encode an identical CDR3. This chain joins TRBV4-1 and TRBJ2-7; D not certain. Trimming removed 3 bases from V and 7 bases from J, with 10 bases in between. The germline CDR1 and CDR2 sequences are MGHRA and YSYEKL. The CDR3 extends over 12 amino acids. In DNA form, the CDR3 reads TGCGCCAGCAGCCACCCTTCGGGTGAGCAGTACTTC. Amino acids: CASSHPSGEQYF.

A single count supports this clone. This CDR3 reads CASSLRSVNYEQYF. In DNA, the CDR3 is TGTGCCAGCAGCTTACGCAGCGTTAACTACGAGCAGTACTTC. J is TRBJ2-7 and V is TRBV11-2; D ambiguous. CDR3 length: 14 residues. Germline CDR1 is SGHAT and CDR2 is FQNNGV. Between the trimmed V and J ends, which lost 2 bases and 3 bases, there was a span of 11 bases.

By frequency in the sample, this clone is medium-sized. This chain uses TRBV6-1 with TRBJ2-5; 8 bases align to TRBD2. Germline trimming cut 1 base from V and 2 bases from J; bases unmatched to any gene: 12. Germline loops: CDR1 MNHNS, CDR2 SASEGT. The CDR3 runs 18 residues. In nucleotides, the CDR3 is TGTGCCAGCAGTGAAGAGGTCGCTTGGGCGGGAGGACAAGAGACCCAGTACTTC. Protein: CASSEEVAWAGGQETQYF.

The chain links TRBV5-1 to TRBJ2-7; no definite D call. The CDR3 consists of 12 residues. Germline CDR1 and CDR2: SGHRS and YFSETQ. V shed 1 base and J shed 4 bases, with 6 bases lying between them. The CDR3 coding sequence is TGCGCCAGCAGCTTGAAGGGATACGAGCAGTACTTC. Protein sequence: CASSLKGYEQYF.

The J gene is TRBJ2-2, the V gene TRBV25-1, with a weak D call TRBD1 (5 bases). CDR1 and CDR2 from the germline V gene are MGHDK and SYGVNS. CDR3 length equals 14 residues. With 1 base removed from V and 5 bases from J, the gap between germline ends came to 8 bases. Written as DNA, the CDR3 is TGTGCCAGCAGTGAATCCAGGGATACCGGGGAGCTGTTTTTT. Protein: CASSESRDTGELFF.